This T cell receptor beta chain was recorded in a study of T cells expressing NK-cell markers. Study information: It was sorted CD3+CD56-NKG2C+, CD3+CD56+NKG2C- and CD3+CD56+NKG2C+ T cells that provided the TCR beta repertoires.

The CDR3 contains 14 residues. CDR1 is DFQATT, CDR2 SNEGSKA, per germline (reference sequence). Template switching by 5'RACE with UMIs generated the TCR beta cDNA. TCRdb re-analyzed the 5' RACE reads; it lists each CDR3 protein once, without DNA. Here the sample table reports 150,000 to 170,000 distinct CDR3 sequences. The rearrangement uses TRBV20-1 and TRBJ2-1; no DNA is available, so the TRBD2 call from TCRdb remains unchecked. The specimen sequenced was blood T cells: a sorted CD56 or NKG2C T cell subset, CD4+ or CD8+ T cells, or bulk PBMC T cells (not recorded which). This TCR was recovered from a woman aged 50 to 65 in good health. This CDR3 reads CSVAGGLEAGQQFF.